At least ten counts were recorded for the clone carrying this T cell receptor (beta chain). Trimming cost V 5 bases and J 1 base, with 11 bases left between them. Germline V gene sequence: CDR1 SGHAT, CDR2 FQNNGV. The CDR3 has 14 amino acids. Genomic DNA templated the TCR beta VDJ and CDR3 profiling. In TCRdb, the reads were re-called with MiXCR into one record per CDR3 protein. The sample lists about 58,000 distinct CDR3 sequences; around 50% were seen once. By flow cytometry, patients selected for sequencing had shown an expansion of CD8+CD57+ cells. Everyone among the patients had severe acquired aplastic anemia. This entry is derived from a study of CD8+CD57+ T cells in acquired aplastic anemia.

This receptor was obtained from a human donor with aplastic anemia. The specimen was sorted CD4+, CD8+, or CD8+CD57+ T cells (not recorded which) from PBMCs. The chain has TRBV11-2 and TRBJ1-1; D gene uncertain. As DNA, the CDR3 is TGTGCCAGCAGCACATATTTCGGGAACACTGAAGCTTTCTTT. Protein: CASSTYFGNTEAFF. Filled out from reference TRBV11-2 and TRBJ1-1, the complete variable domain reads EAGVAQSPRYKIIEKRQSVAFWCNPISGHATLYWYQQILGQGPKLLIQFQNNGVVDDSQLPKDRFSAERLKGVDSTLKIQPAKLEDSAVYLCASSTYFGNTEAFFGQGTRLTVV.